The T cell receptor beta chain described here comes from a study of PD-1 blockade in classical Hodgkin lymphoma. Noted time point: newly diagnosed, previously untreated cHL patient sample. Comparison PBMCs came from previously untreated, newly diagnosed classical Hodgkin lymphoma patients. V dropped 0 bases and J dropped 3 bases, with 10 bases sitting between them. CDR1 and CDR2 (germline): SGDLS, YYNGEE. The length of the CDR3 is 14 residues. As regards this clone: The antigen is not known.

Clones were read by immunoSEQ multiplex PCR, and TCRdb kept only the in-frame ones, dropping some. Here the sample spans 20,000 to 25,000 clones, around 94% being singletons. Notes on the study in general: Repertoire differences have undefined causes, possibly disease activity or prior therapy.

The chain is built from TRBV9 and TRBJ2-7; D gene unclear. This sequence originates from a human donor with classical Hodgkin lymphoma. What was sequenced was peripheral blood mononuclear cells (PBMCs). The CDR3 loop is CASSVAWSDYEQYF. The CDR3 nucleotides are TGTGCCAGCAGCGTAGCTTGGTCGGACTACGAGCAGTACTTC.